This T cell receptor beta chain was sequenced for a study of T cell responses to AZD1222 COVID-19 vaccine (dated by TCRdb to about 2021). With regard to the full study: AZD1222 recipients given second doses at about 4 weeks or at about 12 weeks were pooled, since spike-specific TCR depth and breadth were not found to differ between the two schedules. A total of approximately 240 trial participants underwent TCR sequencing, of whom about 200 had received two doses of AZD1222 and about 25 had received two doses of the MenACWY control vaccine. Trial participants were enrolled by age into 18-55, 56-69 and 70-plus year subgroups, with roughly 160, 29 and 62 TCR-sequenced participants respectively.

On the study overall, not on this receptor specifically: Conclusions about previously exposed vaccinees were limited because only a handful of AZD1222 recipients were SARS-CoV-2 seropositive at baseline. Nearly half of unique spike-specific TCRs reportedly recognized epitopes outside regions mutated in the B.1.351 and B.1.1.7 variants. Participants were mostly white British, with more females than males. The authors suggested clonal diversity may have been underestimated. No day 14 peak-response samples were available, so repertoires were characterized only after the peak T cell response. The 56-69-year group was small, and its depth increase did not reach significance, likely because of low power. The vaccine-associated CD4 TCRs covered the entire spike protein, and the dominant responses fell in regions 160-218 and 743-854. A significant rise in spike-specific TCR breadth and depth was observed after two AZD1222 doses relative to day 0 and relative to MenACWY recipients.

To note about this clone: No cognate antigen has been identified for it. Within one base of it there is no much larger clone, and no base qualities were kept.

The CDR3 regions of human TCRbeta chains were analyzed by immunosequencing. The authors' analysis ran thus. Repertoire TCRs were checked for matches against a reference library of SARS-CoV-2-specific TCRs that had been generated using the MIRA antigen-specificity platform. Breadth was defined as the fraction of unique TCRs that were SARS-CoV-2-associated. Depth was defined as the fraction of total T cells that were SARS-CoV-2-associated. Each spike-specific TCR was assigned to its reactive spike region and to a CD4 or CD8 class using the MIRA data. Log10-transformed breadth and depth values were compared by one-way ANOVA with Sidak's multiple comparisons tests. This is the immuneACCESS table as TCRdb keeps it, with only in-frame sequences that have V and J called. A part of the clones is gone; compared with another copy, unresolved V genes explain less than half, and the rest is unexplained. V, J and clone size are those of that table, while D and trimming were read from the DNA. The sample yields 75,000 to 100,000 clones; approximately 85% were counted once. In total, the top ten clones hold under 7% of the sample.

The sample's time point, from its label and the paper: baseline before first vaccination. Vaccinee samples were obtained from the UK trials COV001 and COV002, which included a single-blind randomized controlled phase 2/3 trial of AZD1222 (ChAdOx1 nCoV-19) in healthy adults. For TCRbeta chain sequencing, PBMC samples from trial participants were taken at day 0 and at day 28 after the second dose. The germline V gene gives CDR1 as SQVTM and CDR2 as ANQGSEA. The CDR3 covers 12 residues, taking in both the cysteine and the phenylalanine. The kept DNA is CDR3 alone, 36 bases in frame from the first base. The V end gives up 2 bases and the J end 9 bases, leaving 6 bases in the junction not matched to a gene.

This specimen was peripheral blood, taken on day 0 of AZD1222 vaccination. The sequence links TRBV29-1 to TRBJ2-5; 7 junctional bases match TRBD2. This receptor was taken from an adult in good health. CDR3 sequence: CSVERLGGAQYF. Here is the DNA: TGCAGCGTTGAAAGACTTGGGGGGGCCCAGTACTTC. Here the CDR3 is joined to the reference TRBV29-1 and TRBJ2-5 genes, and the full variable domain is: SAVISQKPSRDICQRGTSLTIQCQVDSQVTMMFWYRQQPGQSLTLIATANQGSEATYESGFVIDKFPISRPNLTFSTLTVSNMSPEDSSIYLCSVERLGGAQYFGPGTRLLVL.